This entry lists 25 T cell receptor beta chains sequenced from one sample in a study of technical replicates of blood from several donors. The data were produced by immunoSEQ multiplex PCR, yet TCRdb's version contains in-frame clones alone and is incomplete. The profile covers 75,000 to 100,000 clones, with about 94% appearing a single time and around 0.31% taken by the ten largest. Sequenced sample: T cells isolated from PBMCs. The source of these receptors is a human donor in good health.

The V gene is TRBV4-1, the J gene TRBJ2-7; tentatively, D is TRBD2 (6 bases). Germline V gene data show CDR1 as MGHRA and CDR2 as YSYEKL. The CDR3 sequence is 15 residues long. V lost 0 bases and J lost 2, with 11 bases in between. The CDR3 reads CASSQEGGGTYEQYF. The CDR3 region has the DNA TGCGCCAGCAGCCAAGAGGGTGGCGGGACCTACGAGCAGTACTTC.

The J gene is TRBJ2-1, the V gene TRBV6-6; 12 bases map to TRBD2. Per germline, CDR1 MNHNY and CDR2 SVGAGI (reference sequence). V lost 2 bases, J lost 10 bases, and 9 bases stayed unmatched. The CDR3 runs 16 residues. CDR3 amino acids: CASSYLRLAGEEEQFF. In DNA, the CDR3 is TGTGCCAGCAGTTACCTTAGACTAGCGGGAGAAGAAGAGCAGTTCTTC.

The chain recombines TRBV9 with TRBJ1-2, with 11 bases lining up with TRBD1. Germline V gene sequence: CDR1 SGDLS, CDR2 YYNGEE. V shed 3 bases and J 6 bases; nucleotides not matched to a gene: 7. The CDR3 consists of 15 residues. The DNA of the CDR3 is TGTGCCAGCAGCGAGTTCCCGGGACAGGGGGATGGCTACACCTTC. Its protein product is CASSEFPGQGDGYTF. The full variable domain, completed using reference TRBV9 and TRBJ1-2, is DSGVTQTPKHLITATGQRVTLRCSPRSGDLSVYWYQQSLDQGLQFLIQYYNGEERAKGNILERFSAQQFPDLHSELNLSSLELGDSALYFCASSEFPGQGDGYTFGSGTRLTVV.

The chain is built from TRBV28 and TRBJ1-2, with 7 nucleotides matching TRBD1. With 5 bases clipped from V and 8 bases from J, the junction kept 14 bases outside the gene matches. This CDR3 is 15 amino acids long. Germline CDR1 MDHEN, CDR2 SYDVKM. The chain's CDR3 is CASSQAPDRAGGYTF. In DNA form, the CDR3 reads TGTGCCAGCAGTCAGGCCCCTGACAGGGCGGGGGGCTACACCTTC.

This clone has just one count. V usage is TRBV27 and J usage is TRBJ2-7; TRBD1 is a possible D gene (6 bases). V was cut by 3 bases and J by 3 bases, with 9 bases left in between. This CDR3 region has 13 residues. CDR1 and CDR2 (germline): MNHEY, SMNVEV (reference sequence). In nucleotides, the CDR3 is TGTGCCAGCAGTTTGGTACAGGGCTACGAGCAGTACTTC. It specifies CASSLVQGYEQYF.

This rearrangement joins TRBV7-9 to TRBJ1-4; D remains ambiguous. V lost 1 base and J 8 bases, leaving 8 bases between the germline ends. Looked up from germline, CDR1 is SEHNR and CDR2 is FQNEAQ (reference sequence). The CDR3 is 13 amino acids. CDR3 loop: CASSLGAWEKLFF. Here the CDR3 DNA reads TGTGCCAGCAGCTTAGGGGCGTGGGAAAAACTGTTTTTT.

The rearrangement joins TRBV7-2 to TRBJ2-4; possibly TRBD2 for D (5 bases). V was shortened by 5 bases and J by 1 base, with 12 bases between the two germline ends. The germline CDR1 and CDR2 sequences are SGHTA and FQGNSA. The CDR3 is 15 amino acids. In DNA, the CDR3 is TGTGCCAGCAGCCCACTAGACTCGGCCAAAAACATTCAGTACTTC. It translates to CASSPLDSAKNIQYF.

The genes are TRBV14 and TRBJ2-7, with a possible D match to TRBD1 (5 bases). The CDR3 is 13 residues long. Trimming removed 5 bases at V and 3 bases at J, with 11 bases between. Germline CDR1 reads SGHDN; CDR2 reads FVKESK. In DNA, the CDR3 is TGTGCCAGCAGCGGCAGGGTGAACTACGAGCAGTACTTC. Its translation is CASSGRVNYEQYF.

In this sample, this clone turned up a few times. CDR3 sequence: CASYLRLGASGNTIYF. Here the CDR3 DNA reads TGTGCCAGCTATTTGCGTTTGGGGGCGTCTGGAAACACCATATATTTT. This chain connects TRBV2 to TRBJ1-3; tentatively, D is TRBD1 (6 bases). Germline CDR1 and CDR2: SNHLY and FYNNEI. Trimming shortened V by 8 bases and J by 1 base, and 18 bases separated the two germline ends. CDR3 length: 16 residues. Full variable domain (rest looked up from reference TRBV2 and TRBJ1-3): EPEVTQTPSHQVTQMGQEVILRCVPISNHLYFYWYRQILGQKVEFLVSFYNNEISEKSEIFDDQFSVERPDGSNFTLKIRSTKLEDSAMYFCASYLRLGASGNTIYFGEGSWLTVV.

The gene calls are TRBV18 and TRBJ2-3; a possible D gene is TRBD1 (6 bases). This CDR3 spans 17 amino acids. From germline, CDR1 is KGHSH and CDR2 LQKENI. V dropped 0 bases and J dropped 4 bases, with 17 bases sitting between them. The CDR3 bases are TGTGCCAGCTCACCACCGAACACTAGGGGGAACCCAGATACGCAGTATTTT. Amino acid sequence: CASSPPNTRGNPDTQYF.

CDR3 in amino acids: CASSPHHTDTQYF. CDR3 bases: TGTGCCAGCAGCCCACACCACACAGATACGCAGTATTTT. The chain links TRBV27 to TRBJ2-3; D unclear. Germline V gene data show CDR1 as MNHEY and CDR2 as SMNVEV (reference sequence). The CDR3 sequence is 13 residues long. Trimming took off 6 bases at V and 2 bases at J, with 9 bases between the two ends.

This clone was detected a few times. The chain employs TRBV19 and TRBJ1-4; no definite D call. Germline V gene data show CDR1 as LNHDA and CDR2 as SQIVND (reference sequence). The CDR3 covers 15 residues. V was cut by 4 bases and J by 0 bases, with 9 bases left in between. This CDR3 reads CASSSGPATNEKLFF. CDR3 coding DNA: TGTGCCAGTAGTAGTGGCCCAGCAACTAATGAAAAACTGTTTTTT.

The rearrangement joins TRBV10-3 to TRBJ2-2; a possible D gene is TRBD1 (5 bases). The CDR3 covers 12 residues. The germline gives CDR1 ENHRY, CDR2 SYGVKD. Trimming took 6 bases from V and 4 from J, leaving 6 bases between them. CDR3 region: CAIRGRTGELFF. For the CDR3, the DNA is TGTGCCATCAGGGGGCGCACCGGGGAGCTGTTTTTT.

The V and J genes are TRBV11-2 and TRBJ2-1; 10 bases fit TRBD2. The CDR3 spans 18 residues. Unmatched junction bases numbered 8, after V lost 1 base and J lost 2 bases. Per germline, CDR1 SGHAT and CDR2 FQNNGV. The CDR3 sequence is CASSLVVAGGLTYNEQFF. The CDR3 coding sequence is TGTGCCAGCAGCTTAGTAGTAGCGGGAGGCCTTACCTACAATGAGCAGTTCTTC.

The genes are TRBV6-1 and TRBJ2-1, with D tentatively TRBD2 (5 bases). The CDR3 length is 14 residues. Germline assignment: CDR1 MNHNS and CDR2 SASEGT. V dropped 5 bases and J dropped 2 bases, with 10 bases sitting between them. CDR3: CASSPGSPYNEQFF. CDR3 bases: TGTGCCAGCAGTCCGGGATCCCCCTACAATGAGCAGTTCTTC.

As DNA, the CDR3 is TGCGCCAGCAGCCAAGATGCCAGGGAATTAAGCAATCAGCCCCAGCATTTT. Protein sequence: CASSQDARELSNQPQHF. This chain joins TRBV4-3 and TRBJ1-5; the D gene is possibly TRBD1 (5 bases). Trimming removed 0 bases at V and 1 base at J, with 13 bases between. The CDR3 is 17 residues long. CDR1 and CDR2 (germline): LGHNA, YSLEER.

The chain links TRBV5-4 to TRBJ2-5; D might be TRBD1 (6 bases). The CDR3 runs 14 residues. Germline-derived CDR1 and CDR2 are SGHNT and YYREEE (reference sequence). V was cut by 4 bases and J by 2 bases, with 12 bases left in between. Here the CDR3 reads CASSRNREQETQYF. In DNA, the CDR3 is TGTGCCAGCAGCCGGAACAGGGAGCAAGAGACCCAGTACTTC.

V is TRBV9 and J is TRBJ2-1; TRBD1 matches at 8 bases. J was trimmed by 0 bases and V by 3 bases; bases with no gene match: 8. In germline, CDR1 is SGDLS, CDR2 YYNGEE. This CDR3 is 17 amino acids long. The CDR3 nucleotides read TGTGCCAGCAGCGCACCCAGGGGGCCTAGCTCCTACAATGAGCAGTTCTTC. It yields the protein CASSAPRGPSSYNEQFF.

V and J are TRBV6-4 and TRBJ1-2; TRBD1 aligns across 8 bases. V was clipped by 4 bases and J by 4 bases; unmatched bases: 8. Per germline, CDR1 MRHNA and CDR2 SNTAGT. The CDR3 is made up of 15 amino acids. CDR3 in DNA: TGTGCCAGCAGTGCCCACGGACAGGGAATCTATGGCTACACCTTC. Protein product: CASSAHGQGIYGYTF.

This rearrangement joins TRBV5-1 to TRBJ1-2; D not resolved. Germline V gives CDR1 SGHRS, CDR2 YFSETQ. The CDR3 covers 14 residues. The ends were cut back, 1 base at V and 7 bases at J, with 14 bases in the middle. The DNA for the CDR3 is TGCGCCAGCAGCTTGACAGTTCAAGGATCTGGCTACACCTTC. This translates into CASSLTVQGSGYTF.

The genes are TRBV6-5 and TRBJ2-3; maybe TRBD2 (6 bases). This CDR3 is built from 16 residues. Trimming cost V 0 bases and J 0 bases, with 10 bases left between them. CDR1 and CDR2 (germline): MNHEY, SVGAGI. The CDR3 DNA is TGTGCCAGCAGTTACTCGATGGGGGGAAGCACAGATACGCAGTATTTT. Translation gives CASSYSMGGSTDTQYF.

V and J are TRBV30 and TRBJ1-2, with unresolved D. The CDR3 runs 11 residues. Per the germline V gene, CDR1 is GTSNPN and CDR2 is SVGIG (reference sequence). The V end lost 5 bases, the J end lost 4 bases, and 8 bases lay between the germline ends. CDR3 amino acids: CAWSRGYGYTF. CDR3 nucleotides: TGTGCCTGGTCACGGGGCTATGGCTACACCTTC.

This chain connects TRBV7-2 to TRBJ1-1; D perhaps matches TRBD1 (5 bases). V was shortened by 3 bases and J by 1 base, with 9 bases between the two germline ends. The CDR3 totals 14 residues. Germline V CDR1 and CDR2: SGHTA, FQGNSA. This CDR3 is CASSFSGGNTEAFF. CDR3 nucleotides: TGTGCCAGCAGCTTTTCCGGGGGGAACACTGAAGCTTTCTTT.

J is TRBJ2-2 and V is TRBV6-5, with D perhaps TRBD2 (6 bases). V lost 2 bases to trimming and J lost 5 bases, with 12 bases between them. Per germline, CDR1 MNHEY and CDR2 SVGAGI. The CDR3 has 15 amino acids. DNA of the CDR3: TGTGCCAGCAGTTACAATAGACTAGGAACCGGGGAGCTGTTTTTT. It is translated as CASSYNRLGTGELFF.

The chain recombines TRBV27 with TRBJ2-7; 10 bases fit TRBD2. Trimming cost V 6 bases and J 0 bases; bases outside gene matches: 11. There are 17 residues in the CDR3. Germline loops: CDR1 MNHEY, CDR2 SMNVEV (reference sequence). CDR3 nucleotide sequence: TGTGCCAGCAGCTCACCGGGACTAGCGTACAGCTCCTACGAGCAGTACTTC. This sequence encodes CASSSPGLAYSSYEQYF.